This T cell receptor (beta chain) was retrieved from a study of early T cells in non-severe SARS-CoV-2 infection. Study overall: It was bulk RNA from unsorted whole blood that was sequenced, and the chains were unpaired.

A word on this clonotype: Its antigen is still unknown.

Individual cDNA molecules were tagged with unique molecular identifiers. TCRdb called the 5' RACE reads again in MiXCR, with one record for every CDR3 protein. The repertoire consists of 50,000 to 70,000 distinct CDR3 sequences, with around 10% occurring once and the leading ten covering approximately 16%. Trimming removed 0 bases from V and 7 bases from J; junction bases left unmatched: 3. The CDR3 length is 13 residues. From germline, CDR1 is SGHRS and CDR2 YFSETQ. Overall study findings and caveats: Missing private and CD4 specificities, VDJdb matching favored anti-spike CD8 responses.

The V call is TRBV5-1, the J call TRBJ1-2, with 7 bases that match TRBD1. The clonotype originates from an adult who was a healthcare worker with PCR-confirmed SARS-CoV-2 infection or an uninfected control (not recorded which). What was sequenced was whole blood. In nucleotides, the CDR3 is TGCGCCAGCAGCTTGGAACAGGGGACTGGCTACACCTTC. This sequence encodes CASSLEQGTGYTF.